What follows are 2 T cell receptor beta chains derived from one specimen sequenced in a study of vaccination and CD4 T cells after COVID-19. Regarding treatment: roughly 11-day PBMC culture with coronavirus spike peptide pools or control peptides (ViraFEST assay). Prior to the COVID-19 pandemic (2011-2018), the unexposed donor's CD4+ T cells were collected. Sequencing of cultured CD4+ T cell DNA used the Oncomine TCR Beta short-read assay. TCRdb ran MiXCR on the PCR reads and lists one entry per CDR3 protein. The sample yields around 1,000 distinct CDR3 sequences, under 35% seen once. No antigen has been identified for these receptors. The sequencing sample was made of CD4+ T cells from blood, cultured in vitro. These receptor sequences come from a human donor in good health.

This clonotype was found a few times. The V call is TRBV5-4, the J call TRBJ2-5; TRBD2 is a possible D gene (5 bases). Trimming stripped 4 bases from V and 5 bases from J, with 18 bases between. This CDR3 comprises 15 residues. CDR1 SGHNT and CDR2 YYREEE come from the germline V gene (reference sequence). The chain's CDR3 is CASSPQMGGGETQYF. CDR3 nucleotide sequence: TGTGCCAGCAGCCCCCAAATGGGCGGAGGCGAGACCCAGTACTTC.

This sequence joins TRBV24-1 and TRBJ2-1; D call uncertain. Germline V lookup: CDR1 KGHDR, CDR2 SFDVKD. This CDR3 contains 16 residues. Trimming took 3 bases from V and 7 from J, leaving 18 bases between them. CDR3 in DNA: TGTGCCACCAGTGATGATAGGACCCCCCGGCGGAATGAGCAGTTCTTC. Amino acid sequence: CATSDDRTPRRNEQFF.